Below are 19 T cell receptor beta chains sequenced from a single sample in a study of cytomegalovirus exposure and HLA in healthy donors. In the PCR, 60 Vbeta and 13 Jbeta primers were used. Clones were read by immunoSEQ multiplex PCR, and TCRdb kept only the in-frame ones, dropping some. Altogether 150,000 to 200,000 clones are present, roughly 74% being singletons, with the ten largest covering 4.9%. Specimen: PBMCs. The origin of the receptors is a male donor in good health and CMV-seronegative.

The chain combines TRBV1 with TRBJ2-3; the table's D call TRBD2 went unverified against the DNA. TRBV1 is deemed a pseudogene. The CDR3 covers 15 residues. Written as DNA, the CDR3 is TGCACCAGCAGCCAAGCCAGGGACTCCGCAGATACGCAGTATTTT. This sequence encodes CTSSQARDSADTQYF.

This clone has more than one count but fewer than ten. The chain has TRBV4-1 and TRBJ2-7; D perhaps matches TRBD1 (5 bases). CDR3 size: 14 residues. Germline V gene lookup returns CDR1 MGHRA and CDR2 YSYEKL. Between the trimmed V and J ends, which lost 0 bases and 3 bases, there was a span of 9 bases. The CDR3 DNA sequence: TGCGCCAGCAGCCAAGATTGGGGCAGCTACGAGCAGTACTTC. This gives the protein CASSQDWGSYEQYF.

The chain uses TRBV28 and TRBJ1-5; D call uncertain. CDR3 size: 14 residues. Germline CDR1 is MDHEN and CDR2 is SYDVKM. V shed 2 bases and J shed 5 bases, with 10 bases lying between them. CDR3 coding DNA: TGTGCCAGCAGTTTAGGAGGGAGGCATCAGCCCCAGCATTTT. Encoded protein: CASSLGGRHQPQHF.

The rearrangement uses TRBV27 and TRBJ2-5; D ambiguous. V lost 2 bases, J lost 2 bases, and 12 bases lay in between. The CDR3 is 15 amino acids. CDR1 and CDR2 from the germline V gene are MNHEY and SMNVEV (reference sequence). The CDR3 loop is CASSLIRVSQETQYF. The CDR3 DNA reads TGTGCCAGCAGTTTAATTCGGGTGAGTCAAGAGACCCAGTACTTC.

A note on this clone: Sequence at one end of the junction differs from germline and may be a read error. The chain uses TRBV7-9 and TRBJ1-2, with no clear D. This CDR3 has 12 residues. Germline CDR1 SEHNR, CDR2 FQNEAQ (reference sequence). The CDR3 nucleotides are TGTTCCAGCAGCTTAGTGCAGTATGGCTACACCTTC. It yields the protein CSSSLVQYGYTF.

The gene calls are TRBV18 and TRBJ1-1; 7 bases are shared with TRBD1. Germline V CDR1 and CDR2: KGHSH, LQKENI. The CDR3 is 16 amino acids. V was clipped by 6 bases and J by 1 base; unmatched bases: 11. The CDR3 region is CASSPNPGTANTEAFF. The CDR3 DNA sequence: TGTGCCAGCTCCCCCAACCCCGGGACAGCGAACACTGAAGCTTTCTTT.

In this sample, this clone turned up a few times. The chain employs TRBV4-1 and TRBJ2-3; 8 bases fit TRBD1. The CDR3 extends over 16 amino acids. Per germline, CDR1 MGHRA and CDR2 YSYEKL. V was clipped by 4 bases and J by 5 bases; unmatched bases: 11. The chain's CDR3 is CASSPRQGMVRDTQYF. The CDR3 DNA follows: TGCGCCAGCAGCCCTCGACAGGGGATGGTGAGAGATACGCAGTATTTT.

In this sample, this clone turned up a few times. The chain recombines TRBV5-6 with TRBJ1-4, with a tentative D call TRBD1 (5 bases). V lost 2 bases and J 7 bases, leaving 12 bases between the germline ends. The CDR3 has 14 amino acids. From germline, CDR1 is SGHDT and CDR2 YYEEEE. Here the CDR3 reads CASSFQGTSEKLFF. For the CDR3, the DNA is TGTGCCAGCAGCTTCCAGGGTACAAGTGAAAAACTGTTTTTT.

The chain recombines TRBV10-3 with TRBJ1-5; a possible D gene is TRBD1 (6 bases). Germline CDR1 and CDR2: ENHRY and SYGVKD. V lost 2 bases, J lost 7 bases, and 12 bases lay in between. This CDR3 is built from 14 residues. CDR3 DNA: TGTGCCATCAGTGAGACAGGGACGTTCCAGCCCCAGCATTTT. This codes for CAISETGTFQPQHF.

The chain carries TRBV28 and TRBJ2-3; possibly TRBD1 for D (6 bases). Trimming removed 5 bases at V and 6 bases at J, with 12 bases between. This CDR3 is built from 13 residues. Germline CDR1 reads MDHEN; CDR2 reads SYDVKM. CDR3 amino acids: CASSDRMHDTQYF. The CDR3 nucleotides are TGTGCCAGCAGTGACAGGATGCACGATACGCAGTATTTT. The full variable domain, rest sourced from reference TRBV28 and TRBJ2-3, is DVKVTQSSRYLVKRTGEKVFLECVQDMDHENMFWYRQDPGLGLRLIYFSYDVKMKEKGDIPEGYSVSREKKERFSLILESASTNQTSMYLCASSDRMHDTQYFGPGTRLTVL.

The chain is built from TRBV28 and TRBJ1-1, with 7 nucleotides matching TRBD1. CDR3 length equals 14 residues. CDR1 and CDR2 from the germline V gene are MDHEN and SYDVKM. The ends lost 5 bases at V and 3 bases at J; junction bases unmatched: 6. In DNA form, the CDR3 reads TGTGCCAGCAGTCTCAGACAGGGTTACACTGAAGCTTTCTTT. Protein: CASSLRQGYTEAFF.

The rearrangement joins TRBV19 to TRBJ1-1; no reliable D call. V was shortened by 8 bases and J by 1 base, with 14 bases between the two germline ends. The germline V gene has CDR1 LNHDA and CDR2 SQIVND (reference sequence). CDR3 length: 14 residues. The chain's CDR3 is CASDEGGGNTEAFF. The CDR3 bases are TGTGCCAGTGACGAGGGTGGAGGGAACACTGAAGCTTTCTTT.

The chain's CDR3 is CASSAQGLDSPLHF. DNA for the CDR3: TGTGCCAGCAGTGCCCAGGGACTAGATTCACCCCTCCACTTT. This chain joins TRBV6-1 and TRBJ1-6; TRBD1 might be the D (5 bases). Looked up from germline, CDR1 is MNHNS and CDR2 is SASEGT. The CDR3 spans 14 residues. The V end lost 4 bases, the J end lost 8 bases, and 12 bases lay between the germline ends.

V is TRBV11-3 and J is TRBJ2-5; D perhaps matches TRBD1 (6 bases). The DNA end lines up better with TRBJ2-7; the J call may be wrong. Germline V lookup: CDR1 SGHNT, CDR2 YENEEA. The CDR3 runs 14 residues. The CDR3 coding sequence is TGTGCCAGCAGCTCGACTACAGGGTTGGGCGAGCAGTACTTC. Its protein is CASSSTTGLGEQYF.

This clone was detected once. The J gene is TRBJ1-1, the V gene TRBV5-4; D perhaps matches TRBD1 (6 bases). Between the trimmed V and J ends, which lost 2 bases and 2 bases, there was a span of 13 bases. The CDR3 is 15 amino acids. In germline, CDR1 is SGHNT, CDR2 YYREEE (reference sequence). The CDR3 DNA reads TGTGCCAGCAGCTTAGGGGGAATGGGAAACACTGAAGCTTTCTTT. Its translation is CASSLGGMGNTEAFF.

The CDR3 is CASSLTGQGETQYF. CDR3 nucleotides: TGTGCCAGCAGCTTAACGGGACAGGGGGAGACCCAGTACTTC. The chain recombines TRBV7-3 with TRBJ2-5; TRBD1 matches 10 bases. The CDR3 loop spans 14 amino acids. Germline V gene data show CDR1 as SGHTA and CDR2 as FQGTGA. The V segment lost 0 bases and the J segment 5 bases; nucleotides outside the gene matches: 0.

The genes are TRBV5-1 and TRBJ2-5, with D unresolved. Germline loops: CDR1 SGHRS, CDR2 YFSETQ. V gave up 1 base and J gave up 5 bases, with 9 bases separating them. The CDR3 extends over 13 amino acids. CDR3: CASSLQSHETQYF. The CDR3, as DNA: TGCGCCAGCAGCTTGCAGTCCCACGAGACCCAGTACTTC.

The V call is TRBV10-3, the J call TRBJ2-6; D unresolved. The V and J ends lost 6 bases and 2 bases respectively, with 8 bases between them. This CDR3 comprises 14 residues. Germline values: CDR1 ENHRY, CDR2 SYGVKD. As DNA, the CDR3 is TGTGCCATCAGAAACAGTGCTGGGGCCAACGTCCTGACTTTC. It is translated as CAIRNSAGANVLTF.

The genes are TRBV27 and TRBJ2-7; 7 bases map to TRBD1. After removal of 2 bases from V and 2 bases from J, the junction contained 3 bases not matched to a gene. The CDR3 totals 14 residues. Looked up from germline, CDR1 is MNHEY and CDR2 is SMNVEV (reference sequence). CDR3 in DNA: TGTGCCAGCAGTTTAGGGGACAGTGCCTACGAGCAGTACTTC. Translating it yields CASSLGDSAYEQYF.